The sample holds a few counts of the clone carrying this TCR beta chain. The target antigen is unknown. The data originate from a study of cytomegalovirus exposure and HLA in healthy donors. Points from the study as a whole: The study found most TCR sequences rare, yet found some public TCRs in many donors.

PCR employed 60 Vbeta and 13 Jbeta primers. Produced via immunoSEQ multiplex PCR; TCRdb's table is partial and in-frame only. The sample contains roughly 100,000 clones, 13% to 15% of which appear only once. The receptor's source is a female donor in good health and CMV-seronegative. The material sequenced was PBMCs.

The CDR3 protein is CASSHTGLNEKLFF. Here the CDR3 DNA reads TGTGCCAGCAGCCACACAGGGTTAAATGAAAAACTGTTTTTT. This chain connects TRBV7-9 to TRBJ1-4; tentatively, D is TRBD1 (6 bases). The CDR3 runs to 14 residues. CDR1 is SEHNR and CDR2 is FQNEAQ in the germline V gene (reference sequence). Trimming pared 5 bases from V and 5 bases from J, leaving 12 bases between.